These 15 T cell receptor beta chains originate from one sample sequenced in a study of vaccination effects on CD4 cells after COVID-19. Their antigen targets remain unknown. ViraFEST assay sequencing came after antigen-specific CD4+ T cells were expanded with viral peptide pools. Scientists isolated CD4+ T cells after an approximately 10-day culture period ended. None of these healthy vaccinees had been infected with SARS-CoV-2 before vaccination. Sequencing used immunoSEQ multiplex PCR; TCRdb keeps in-frame clones, though not all of them. The sample records about 41,000 clones, under 75% being singletons. Sequenced here: CD4+ T cells from PBMCs cultured with HCoV-OC43 spike peptides, sampled before COVID-19 vaccination. As for subset: HCoV-OC43 spike overlapping peptide pool stimulation. These receptors were collected from a human donor who received a COVID-19 vaccine.

The rearrangement joins TRBV4-1 to TRBJ2-1, with 9 positions matching TRBD2. The length of the CDR3 is 16 residues. V lost 2 bases and J lost 1; bases outside the gene matches: 3. Per germline, CDR1 MGHRA and CDR2 YSYEKL. The CDR3 spells CASSQWTSASYNEQFF. DNA of the CDR3: TGCGCCAGCAGCCAATGGACTAGCGCTTCCTACAATGAGCAGTTCTTC.

This clone occurred a few times. This chain links TRBV5-4 with TRBJ2-1; D not resolved. Germline V lookup: CDR1 SGHNT, CDR2 YYREEE (reference sequence). The V end was cut by 2 bases, the J end by 6 bases, with 9 bases between. The CDR3 sequence is 13 residues long. The CDR3 loop is CASSLQLSNEQFF. Here the CDR3 DNA reads TGTGCCAGCAGCTTACAACTTTCCAATGAGCAGTTCTTC.

J is TRBJ2-4 and V is TRBV4-2; 9 nucleotides align to TRBD2. This CDR3 comprises 15 residues. Trimming removed 0 bases from V and 8 bases from J; junction bases left unmatched: 5. Germline CDR1 and CDR2: LGHNA and YNFKEQ. The chain's CDR3 is CASSQDRTSVDIQYF. The CDR3 nucleotides are TGTGCCAGCAGCCAAGATAGGACTAGCGTGGACATTCAGTACTTC.

The rearrangement joins TRBV5-6 to TRBJ2-1, with TRBD2 matching 8 bases. CDR3 length: 14 amino acids. Germline V lookup: CDR1 SGHDT, CDR2 YYEEEE. Unmatched junction bases numbered 6, after V lost 4 bases and J lost 6 bases. The CDR3 sequence: CASSDGLAGNEQFF. CDR3 in DNA: TGTGCCAGCAGCGACGGACTAGCTGGCAATGAGCAGTTCTTC.

This clone was seen a few times. The genes are TRBV30 and TRBJ1-2, with no clear D. CDR3 length: 14 residues. V shed 1 base and J shed 6 bases, with 15 bases lying between them. Germline V gene data show CDR1 as GTSNPN and CDR2 as SVGIG (reference sequence). CDR3 sequence reads: CAWSAEGGVDGYTF. For the CDR3, the DNA is TGTGCCTGGAGTGCGGAGGGAGGAGTGGATGGCTACACCTTC.

The chain uses TRBV21-1 and TRBJ2-7; TRBD2, as called in the table, went unchecked against the DNA. TRBV21-1 is a known pseudogene. The CDR3 has 13 residues. The CDR3 DNA is TGTGCCAGCAGCGGCACTAGCTCCTTCGAGCAGTACTTC. Its translation: CASSGTSSFEQYF.

The CDR3 here is CAIRTGQGAYGYTF. The CDR3 DNA reads as TGTGCCATCAGAACAGGGCAAGGAGCCTATGGCTACACCTTC. This chain connects TRBV10-3 to TRBJ1-2; D is perhaps TRBD1 (6 bases). The CDR3 totals 14 residues. Trimming took 6 bases from V and 4 from J, leaving 15 bases between them. Per the germline V gene, CDR1 is ENHRY and CDR2 is SYGVKD.

The J gene is TRBJ2-2, the V gene TRBV27; 7 bases agree with TRBD1. CDR3 length equals 14 residues. The germline V gene encodes CDR1 MNHEY and CDR2 SMNVEV (reference sequence). The V segment lost 5 bases and the J segment 5 bases; nucleotides outside the gene matches: 5. Here the CDR3 reads CASSTGAITGELFF. The CDR3 nucleotides read TGTGCCAGCAGTACAGGGGCTATTACCGGGGAGCTGTTTTTT.

V gene TRBV9 combines with J gene TRBJ2-5; 7 nucleotides agree with TRBD1. J was trimmed by 5 bases and V by 0 bases; bases with no gene match: 7. From germline, CDR1 is SGDLS and CDR2 YYNGEE. The CDR3 contains 15 residues. CDR3 coding DNA: TGTGCCAGCAGCGTAGACCCACAGGGGCTGGAGACCCAGTACTTC. It codes for CASSVDPQGLETQYF.

The rearrangement links TRBV7-2 to TRBJ1-1; D remains ambiguous. V dropped 3 bases and J dropped 1 base, with 9 bases sitting between them. This CDR3 comprises 14 residues. CDR1 is SGHTA and CDR2 is FQGNSA in the germline V gene. CDR3 amino acids: CASSFIGRNTEAFF. CDR3 coding DNA: TGTGCCAGCAGCTTTATCGGCCGGAACACTGAAGCTTTCTTT.

V gene TRBV7-2 combines with J gene TRBJ2-1; tentatively, D is TRBD1 (5 bases). The CDR3 sequence is 14 residues long. V was clipped by 5 bases and J by 5 bases, with 13 bases between them. Germline V lookup: CDR1 SGHTA, CDR2 FQGNSA. CDR3 sequence: CASSLPWTNNEQFF. The CDR3 DNA reads as TGTGCCAGCAGCCTACCCTGGACAAACAATGAGCAGTTCTTC. The complete variable domain, with remaining parts taken from reference TRBV7-2 and TRBJ2-1, reads GAGVSQSPSNKVTEKGKDVELRCDPISGHTALYWYRQSLGQGLEFLIYFQGNSAPDKSGLPSDRFSAERTGGSVSTLTIQRTQQEDSAVYLCASSLPWTNNEQFFGPGTRLTVL.

This clone has just a few counts. This chain uses TRBV4-1 with TRBJ1-1; no definite D call. CDR3 length: 17 residues. V was cut by 4 bases and J by 0 bases, with 18 bases left in between. CDR1 and CDR2 (germline): MGHRA, YSYEKL. The CDR3 coding sequence is TGCGCCAGCAGCCCCAGGACCCTAGAAGGTGTGAACACTGAAGCTTTCTTT. Its protein product is CASSPRTLEGVNTEAFF.

The chain links TRBV12-3 or TRBV12-4 to TRBJ2-3; TRBD2 matches at 9 bases. Germline trimming cut 9 bases from V and 3 bases from J; bases unmatched to any gene: 4. The CDR3 has 13 residues. Here the CDR3 reads CASGLAGTDTQYF. The CDR3 DNA is TGTGCCAGTGGGCTAGCGGGGACAGATACGCAGTATTTT.

The chain recombines TRBV24-1 with TRBJ1-1; the D is unclear. V was trimmed by 8 bases and J by 3 bases, leaving 12 bases between them. Germline CDR1 is KGHDR and CDR2 is SFDVKD. CDR3 length: 13 residues. CDR3 coding DNA: TGTGCCACCAAAAGTGGTCGAGACACTGAAGCTTTCTTT. It yields the protein CATKSGRDTEAFF.

This rearrangement joins TRBV30 to TRBJ1-6; D unresolved. Trimming left V 3 bases short and J 7 bases short, with 13 bases between. The CDR3 has 14 residues. Germline V gene lookup returns CDR1 GTSNPN and CDR2 SVGIG (reference sequence). The chain's CDR3 is CAWSPGRDNSPLHF. The DNA for the CDR3 is TGTGCCTGGAGCCCCGGGAGAGACAATTCACCCCTCCACTTT. The entire variable domain, with the rest obtained from reference TRBV30 and TRBJ1-6, is as follows: SQTIHQWPATLVQPVGSPLSLECTVEGTSNPNLYWYRQAAGRGLQLLFYSVGIGQISSEVPQNLSASRPQDRQFILSSKKLLLSDSGFYLCAWSPGRDNSPLHFGNGTRLTVT.